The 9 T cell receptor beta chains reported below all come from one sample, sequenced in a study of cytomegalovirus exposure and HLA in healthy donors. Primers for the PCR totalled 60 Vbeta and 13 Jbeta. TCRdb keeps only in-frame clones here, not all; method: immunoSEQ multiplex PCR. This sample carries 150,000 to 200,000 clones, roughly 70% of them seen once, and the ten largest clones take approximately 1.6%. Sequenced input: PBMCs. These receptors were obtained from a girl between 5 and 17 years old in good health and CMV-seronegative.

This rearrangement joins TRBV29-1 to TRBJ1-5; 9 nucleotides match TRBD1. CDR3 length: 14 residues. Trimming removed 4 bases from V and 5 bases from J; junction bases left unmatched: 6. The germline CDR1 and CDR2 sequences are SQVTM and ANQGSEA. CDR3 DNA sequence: TGCAGCGTTGCTACAGGGGGCCGGGATCAGCCCCAGCATTTT. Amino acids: CSVATGGRDQPQHF.

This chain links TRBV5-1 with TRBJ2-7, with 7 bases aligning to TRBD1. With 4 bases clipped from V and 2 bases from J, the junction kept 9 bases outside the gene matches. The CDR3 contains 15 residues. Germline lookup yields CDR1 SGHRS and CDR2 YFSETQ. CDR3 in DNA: TGCGCCAGCAGCCCCGAAGGGACAGCCCCCTACGAGCAGTACTTC. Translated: CASSPEGTAPYEQYF.

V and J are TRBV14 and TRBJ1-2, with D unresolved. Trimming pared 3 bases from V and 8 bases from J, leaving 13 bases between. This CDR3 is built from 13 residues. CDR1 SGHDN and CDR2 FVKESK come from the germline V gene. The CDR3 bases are TGTGCCAGCAGCCAGGTCGGGGTGAGGGGCTACACCTTC. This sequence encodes CASSQVGVRGYTF.

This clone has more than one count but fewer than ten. The DNA for the CDR3 is TGTGCCAGCAGCTTAAGATGGGGGGGGGCAGATACGCAGTATTTT. It translates to CASSLRWGGADTQYF. The chain is built from TRBV7-2 and TRBJ2-3, with 7 bases matching TRBD2. Germline-derived CDR1 and CDR2 are SGHTA and FQGNSA. The CDR3 has 15 amino acids. J was trimmed by 4 bases and V by 2 bases; bases with no gene match: 6.

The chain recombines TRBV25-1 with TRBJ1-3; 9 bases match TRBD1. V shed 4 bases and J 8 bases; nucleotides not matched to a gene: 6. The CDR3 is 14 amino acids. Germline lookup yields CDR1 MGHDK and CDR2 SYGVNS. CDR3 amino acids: CASSVGQGRDTIYF. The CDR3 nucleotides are TGTGCCAGCAGTGTCGGACAGGGGAGGGACACCATATATTTT.

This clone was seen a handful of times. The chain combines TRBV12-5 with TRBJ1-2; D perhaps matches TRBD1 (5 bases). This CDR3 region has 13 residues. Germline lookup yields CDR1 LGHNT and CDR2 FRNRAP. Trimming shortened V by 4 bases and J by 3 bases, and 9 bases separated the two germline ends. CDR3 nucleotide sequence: TGTGCTAGTGGTTCGGACACGTACTATGGCTACACCTTC. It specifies CASGSDTYYGYTF.

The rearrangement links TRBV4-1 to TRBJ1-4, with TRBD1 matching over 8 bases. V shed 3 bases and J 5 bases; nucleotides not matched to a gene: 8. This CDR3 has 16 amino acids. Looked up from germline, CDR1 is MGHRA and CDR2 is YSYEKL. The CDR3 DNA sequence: TGCGCCAGCAGCCACGTTACAGGGGGAAGAAATGAAAAACTGTTTTTT. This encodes CASSHVTGGRNEKLFF.

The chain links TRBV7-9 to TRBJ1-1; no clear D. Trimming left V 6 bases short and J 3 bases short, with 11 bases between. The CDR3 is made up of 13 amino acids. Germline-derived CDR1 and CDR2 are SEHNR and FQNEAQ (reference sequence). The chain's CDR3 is CASRPDMYTEAFF. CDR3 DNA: TGTGCCAGCAGGCCCGACATGTACACTGAAGCTTTCTTT.

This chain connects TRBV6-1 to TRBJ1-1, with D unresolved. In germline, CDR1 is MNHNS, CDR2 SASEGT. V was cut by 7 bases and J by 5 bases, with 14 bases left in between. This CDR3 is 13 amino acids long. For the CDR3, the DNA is TGTGCCAGCATCGGGTGGCTGAGTACTGAAGCTTTCTTT. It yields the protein CASIGWLSTEAFF.